This entry concerns a single TCR beta chain. Its antigen is currently unknown. The sequenced template was cDNA made from the entire isolated RNA. Measured with immunoSEQ multiplex PCR; TCRdb has only the in-frame clones, and not every one. This table holds around 200,000 clones, around 13% found once. Sorted CD4+ subsets: naive, central memory, regulatory, stem cell-like memory (CD45RO/CCR7/CD25/CD127/CD95/CD27 panel). The CDR3 sequence is 14 residues long. CDR1 KGHSH and CDR2 LQKENI come from the germline V gene. V was pared by 3 bases and J by 5 bases, with 6 bases of the junction left unmatched. This record comes from a study of beta chain features in type 1 diabetes. Study-level background: The samples had more than 95 million sorted cells examined in all.

General study results and limits: Lower insertion and higher deletion counts appeared at VDJ junctions in type 1 diabetes patients. For patients, the naive, central memory and Treg TCRB repertoires appeared more alike than for healthy donors.

The specimen was central memory CD4+ T cells from blood. The gene calls are TRBV18 and TRBJ2-7; 8 bases are shared with TRBD1. The clonotype originates from a young woman in good health. The CDR3 sequence is CASSPQGAINEQYF. CDR3 bases: TGTGCCAGCTCACCGCAGGGGGCCATCAACGAGCAGTACTTC.